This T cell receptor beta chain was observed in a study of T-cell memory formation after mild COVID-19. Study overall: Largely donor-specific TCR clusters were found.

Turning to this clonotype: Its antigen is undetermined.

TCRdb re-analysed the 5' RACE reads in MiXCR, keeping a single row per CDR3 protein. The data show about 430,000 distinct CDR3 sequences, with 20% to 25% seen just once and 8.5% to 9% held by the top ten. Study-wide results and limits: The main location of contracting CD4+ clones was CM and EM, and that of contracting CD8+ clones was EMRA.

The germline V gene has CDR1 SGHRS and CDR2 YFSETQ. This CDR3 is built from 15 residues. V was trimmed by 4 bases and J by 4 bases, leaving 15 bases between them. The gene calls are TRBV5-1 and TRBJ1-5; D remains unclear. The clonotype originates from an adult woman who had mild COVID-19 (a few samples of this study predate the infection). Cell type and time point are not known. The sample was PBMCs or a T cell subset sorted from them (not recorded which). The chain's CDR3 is CASSLAGSINQPQHF. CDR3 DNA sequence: TGCGCCAGCAGCCTCGCCGGGAGCATTAATCAGCCCCAGCATTTT. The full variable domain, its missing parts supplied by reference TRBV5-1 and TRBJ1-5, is KAGVTQTPRYLIKTRGQQVTLSCSPISGHRSVSWYQQTPGQGLQFLFEYFSETQRNKGNFPGRFSGRQFSNSRSEMNVSTLELGDSALYLCASSLAGSINQPQHFGDGTRLSIL.